The 20 T cell receptor beta chains given below trace back to one sample, sequenced in a study of glioma-infiltrating T cells after dendritic cell vaccination. Generated by immunoSEQ multiplex PCR, the TCRdb table keeps only in-frame clones and is missing some. The sample has fewer than 25,000 clones, roughly 78% seen once. This sample comprised blood, obtained before dendritic cell vaccination. The receptors derive from a human donor with glioblastoma.

V usage is TRBV2 and J usage is TRBJ2-1; D unclear. Germline V gives CDR1 SNHLY, CDR2 FYNNEI. The CDR3 extends over 14 amino acids. With 4 bases removed from V and 3 bases from J, the gap between germline ends came to 10 bases. CDR3 DNA sequence: TGTGCCAGCAGTGGACAAAACCTCTACAATGAGCAGTTCTTC. It codes for CASSGQNLYNEQFF.

The J gene is TRBJ2-1, the V gene TRBV5-1; 10 bases match TRBD2. The CDR3 is made up of 16 amino acids. The V gene's germline CDR1 is SGHRS and CDR2 YFSETQ. The J segment lost 8 bases and the V segment lost 4 bases, leaving 12 bases of the junction unmatched. The CDR3 DNA follows: TGCGCCAGCAGCCATAGAACTAGCGGGGCCCGCGATGAGCAGTTCTTC. Translating gives CASSHRTSGARDEQFF. The whole variable domain, remainder taken from reference TRBV5-1 and TRBJ2-1, is KAGVTQTPRYLIKTRGQQVTLSCSPISGHRSVSWYQQTPGQGLQFLFEYFSETQRNKGNFPGRFSGRQFSNSRSEMNVSTLELGDSALYLCASSHRTSGARDEQFFGPGTRLTVL.

This sequence joins TRBV2 and TRBJ2-1; 8 nucleotides align to TRBD2. This CDR3 spans 15 amino acids. Germline CDR1 reads SNHLY; CDR2 reads FYNNEI. With 6 bases clipped from V and 7 bases from J, the junction kept 11 bases outside the gene matches. The CDR3 protein is CASSPLSGRGNEQFF. The DNA of the CDR3 is TGTGCCAGCAGCCCCCTGAGCGGGAGAGGGAATGAGCAGTTCTTC. The full variable domain, its missing parts supplied by reference TRBV2 and TRBJ2-1, is EPEVTQTPSHQVTQMGQEVILRCVPISNHLYFYWYRQILGQKVEFLVSFYNNEISEKSEIFDDQFSVERPDGSNFTLKIRSTKLEDSAMYFCASSPLSGRGNEQFFGPGTRLTVL.

The chain is built from TRBV25-1 and TRBJ1-3; 7 bases map to TRBD1. The CDR3 extends over 18 amino acids. V gave up 6 bases and J gave up 1 base; unmatched junction bases: 15. Germline CDR1 reads MGHDK; CDR2 reads SYGVNS. In DNA form, the CDR3 reads TGTGCCAGCAGCCAACGGGACAGTTACATATTTTCTGGAAACACCATATATTTT. Its protein is CASSQRDSYIFSGNTIYF.

V and J are TRBV5-5 and TRBJ2-4; tentative D call: TRBD1 (6 bases). Trimming took off 0 bases at V and 15 bases at J, with 22 bases between the two ends. The germline CDR1 and CDR2 sequences are SGHKS and YYEKEE (reference sequence). The CDR3 sequence is 15 residues long. CDR3 amino acids: CASSLEGSKGGGWYF. Written as DNA, the CDR3 is TGTGCCAGCAGCTTGGAGGGGAGCAAAGGGGGTGGATGGTACTTC.

The chain uses TRBV9 and TRBJ2-5; 11 bases map to TRBD2. The trim removed 4 bases at V and 5 bases at J, leaving 10 bases unmatched. This CDR3 comprises 16 residues. Per germline, CDR1 SGDLS and CDR2 YYNGEE. CDR3 nucleotides: TGTGCCAGCAGCCCCAGACTAGCGGGATTAAGGGAGACCCAGTACTTC. Translation: CASSPRLAGLRETQYF.

This rearrangement joins TRBV7-2 to TRBJ2-2; D might be TRBD2 (5 bases). The CDR3 has 15 residues. Per germline, CDR1 SGHTA and CDR2 FQGNSA. V lost 0 bases and J lost 0, with 5 bases in between. This chain's CDR3 is CASSLAGANTGELFF. The CDR3 DNA reads as TGTGCCAGCAGCTTAGCGGGAGCGAACACCGGGGAGCTGTTTTTT.

This chain joins TRBV7-8 and TRBJ2-5; 12 nucleotides agree with TRBD2. The germline V gene encodes CDR1 SGHVS and CDR2 FQNEAQ. The CDR3 contains 15 residues. V lost 5 bases to trimming and J lost 4 bases; unmatched junction nucleotides: 5. The CDR3 region has the DNA TGTGCCAGCAGCCTCCGACTAGCGGGAGTAGAGACCCAGTACTTC. Translated: CASSLRLAGVETQYF.

The chain recombines TRBV4-3 with TRBJ2-2, with 8 bases that match TRBD1. The V segment lost 4 bases and the J segment 1 base; nucleotides outside the gene matches: 8. Germline values: CDR1 LGHNA, CDR2 YSLEER. This CDR3 is built from 17 residues. DNA of the CDR3: TGCGCCAGCAGCCCGAATACCGGGACAGGGAACACCGGGGAGCTGTTTTTT. It codes for CASSPNTGTGNTGELFF.

In its sample, this clone was seen once. J is TRBJ2-2 and V is TRBV27; D may be TRBD1 (5 bases). The CDR3 extends over 15 amino acids. Per germline, CDR1 MNHEY and CDR2 SMNVEV (reference sequence). Trimming took off 5 bases at V and 11 bases at J, with 21 bases between the two ends. CDR3 residues: CASSHLLDSSGELFF. DNA for the CDR3: TGTGCCAGCAGTCACCTGCTCGACAGTTCAGGCGAGCTGTTTTTT.

The rearrangement uses TRBV7-2 and TRBJ2-3; D not certain. The CDR3 spans 16 residues. V lost 4 bases and J lost 2, with 16 bases in between. The germline CDR1 and CDR2 sequences are SGHTA and FQGNSA. Here the CDR3 DNA reads TGTGCCAGCAGCTCACTACGAGGCGGTTACACAGATACGCAGTATTTT. This translates into CASSSLRGGYTDTQYF. Supplemented by reference TRBV7-2 and TRBJ2-3, the full variable domain reads GAGVSQSPSNKVTEKGKDVELRCDPISGHTALYWYRQSLGQGLEFLIYFQGNSAPDKSGLPSDRFSAERTGGSVSTLTIQRTQQEDSAVYLCASSSLRGGYTDTQYFGPGTRLTVL.

This sequence joins TRBV19 and TRBJ2-1; the match to TRBD2 covers 15 bases. The CDR3 is 14 residues long. Germline assignment: CDR1 LNHDA and CDR2 SQIVND (reference sequence). Trimming cost V 11 bases and J 9 bases; bases outside gene matches: 8. This chain's CDR3 is CASGGLAGGGEQFF. CDR3 DNA: TGTGCCTCGGGCGGACTAGCGGGGGGGGGTGAGCAGTTCTTC.

V and J are TRBV6-1 and TRBJ2-2; D possibly corresponds to TRBD1 (6 bases). V was clipped by 7 bases and J by 2 bases, with 11 bases between them. The length of the CDR3 is 14 residues. Germline V CDR1 and CDR2: MNHNS, SASEGT. The CDR3 DNA sequence: TGTGCCAGCAAAGGGGACACAAACACCGGGGAGCTGTTTTTT. Its translation is CASKGDTNTGELFF.

The chain is built from TRBV19 and TRBJ2-1; 7 bases align to TRBD2. The CDR3 spans 14 residues. Germline loops: CDR1 LNHDA, CDR2 SQIVND (reference sequence). After removal of 6 bases from V and 6 bases from J, the junction contained 8 bases not matched to a gene. As DNA, the CDR3 is TGTGCCAGTAGCCTTTCTTCGGGAGGCAATGAGCAGTTCTTC. Translation gives CASSLSSGGNEQFF.

This chain uses TRBV30 with TRBJ2-5, with D tentatively TRBD1 (5 bases). The CDR3 length is 13 residues. Germline lookup yields CDR1 GTSNPN and CDR2 SVGIG (reference sequence). Trimming took off 0 bases at V and 5 bases at J, with 10 bases between the two ends. The CDR3 DNA reads as TGTGCCTGGAGTGTGGGGCCTTGGGAGACCCAGTACTTC. This gives the protein CAWSVGPWETQYF.

The chain links TRBV7-6 to TRBJ1-3; TRBD1 aligns across 7 bases. V trimming: 4 bases; J trimming: 2 bases; junction bases outside the gene matches: 5. Looked up from germline, CDR1 is SGHVS and CDR2 is FNYEAQ. The CDR3 contains 15 residues. Here the CDR3 reads CASSWGQGAGNTIYF. Here the CDR3 DNA reads TGTGCCAGCAGCTGGGGCCAGGGGGCTGGAAACACCATATATTTT.

This clone was detected a few times. The V call is TRBV7-2, the J call TRBJ2-7; 11 bases map to TRBD1. CDR1 is SGHTA, CDR2 FQGNSA, per germline. This CDR3 region has 16 residues. Trimming took 1 base from V and 4 from J; bases not matched to a gene: 6. In nucleotides, the CDR3 is TGTGCCAGCAGCTTAGTAATACGGGACAGGGGGTACGAGCAGTACTTC. This codes for CASSLVIRDRGYEQYF.

This chain joins TRBV16 and TRBJ1-5; D perhaps matches TRBD1 (6 bases). V shed 2 bases and J shed 1 base, with 15 bases lying between them. CDR3 size: 17 residues. Germline V CDR1 and CDR2: KGHSY, FQNENV. The CDR3 DNA reads TGTGCCAGCAGCCAACCCGGGGGGGGCGTAAGCAATCAGCCCCAGCATTTT. Amino acid sequence: CASSQPGGGVSNQPQHF.

The chain is built from TRBV4-2 and TRBJ2-2; D is possibly TRBD2 (5 bases). The V and J ends lost 4 bases and 3 bases respectively, with 6 bases between them. The CDR3 contains 13 residues. Per germline, CDR1 LGHNA and CDR2 YNFKEQ. CDR3 loop: CASSLGDTGELFF. The CDR3 DNA is TGTGCCAGCAGCCTCGGGGACACCGGGGAGCTGTTTTTT.

The chain's CDR3 is CAASPAGRGEKLFF. CDR3 nucleotides: TGTGCCGCTTCCCCAGCGGGGAGAGGGGAAAAACTGTTTTTT. The V gene is TRBV10-3, the J gene TRBJ1-4; D is undetermined. The germline V and J ends were trimmed by 11 bases and 8 bases, with 21 bases remaining between them. From germline, CDR1 is ENHRY and CDR2 SYGVKD. The CDR3 totals 14 residues.